This T cell receptor beta chain was retrieved from a study of T cell responses to AZD1222 COVID-19 vaccine. Assay: immunoSEQ multiplex PCR; the TCRdb copy retains only in-frame clones and omits some. The data contain 100,000 or so clones, 80% to 90% of them seen just once; the ten biggest clones take up 35% to 45%. The CDR3 sequence is 13 residues long. Germline V gene lookup returns CDR1 SGHTA and CDR2 FQGTGA. With 0 bases removed from V and 9 bases from J, the gap between germline ends came to 9 bases. The chain recombines TRBV7-3 with TRBJ2-1; no reliable D call. Sequencing used peripheral blood, obtained 28 days after the second AZD1222 dose. The origin of this receptor is an adult who received the AZD1222 COVID-19 vaccine. CDR3 bases: TGTGCCAGCAGCTTAACGGCCGGGCCTGAGCAGTTCTTC. It yields the protein CASSLTAGPEQFF.